This TCR beta chain came from a study of control samples from healthy donors and cancer patients (dated by TCRdb to the early 2020s). With regard to this clone: Which antigen it targets is not known. No quality values exist for individual bases; no much larger clone is one base distant.

The library was built by means of the immunoSEQ multiplex PCR assay. TCRdb took this table from immuneACCESS and kept in-frame rearrangements with V and J called. Such tables lack part of the clones; where checked against another copy, unresolved V genes explain under half of the gap, and the rest is unexplained. Here the sample has around 57,000 clones; about 91% occur a single time. The ten largest clones capture around 0.91% of the sample. The CDR3 goes from the cysteine to the phenylalanine over 17 residues. Only CDR3 DNA remains: 51 bases, in frame from the first base. V is shortened by 2 bases, J by 0 bases, and the region joining them spans 17 bases. CDR1 and CDR2, looked up from the germline V gene, are MNHEY and SVGEGT.

Sequencing was done on a sample of PBMCs. The rearranged segments are TRBV6-2 or TRBV6-3 and TRBJ2-7, and the D gene may be TRBD1, 6 bases matching. The sequence came from a man aged 30-40 years with colorectal cancer. The base sequence is TGTGCCAGCAGTTACCCGCCCACCGGGACATACTCCTACGAGCAGTACTTC. This is translated as CASSYPPTGTYSYEQYF.